The rows below give T cell receptor beta chains drawn from one sample of a study of blood T cell repertoires in COVID-19. Sequenced by immunoSEQ multiplex PCR; TCRdb stores in-frame clones only, minus some. The sample lists some 350,000 clones; about nine tenths were seen once. The sample consisted of peripheral blood. These receptors were collected from a woman in her 70s with COVID-19, enrolled during active disease. The CDR3 runs from the conserved cysteine through the conserved F or W. The order of the fields is V gene, J gene, CDR3 protein.

TRBV2	TRBJ1-1	CASSGDRAPDTEAFF
TRBV4-2	TRBJ2-6	CASSLLEGDGANVLTF
TRBV5-1	TRBJ2-4	CASSLLDTDIQYF
TRBV30	TRBJ1-2	CAWSVSPVGGYTF
TRBV13	TRBJ1-1	CASSTTVNTEAFF
TRBV5-1	TRBJ1-2	CASSLESGHLNYGYTF
TRBV7-9	TRBJ2-3	CASRKTGGTDTQYF
TRBV6-5	TRBJ2-7	CATSGTGVWEQYF
TRBV27	TRBJ1-3	CASRAGSNSGNTIYF
TRBV7-2	TRBJ1-2	CASNEGGTSPYGYTF